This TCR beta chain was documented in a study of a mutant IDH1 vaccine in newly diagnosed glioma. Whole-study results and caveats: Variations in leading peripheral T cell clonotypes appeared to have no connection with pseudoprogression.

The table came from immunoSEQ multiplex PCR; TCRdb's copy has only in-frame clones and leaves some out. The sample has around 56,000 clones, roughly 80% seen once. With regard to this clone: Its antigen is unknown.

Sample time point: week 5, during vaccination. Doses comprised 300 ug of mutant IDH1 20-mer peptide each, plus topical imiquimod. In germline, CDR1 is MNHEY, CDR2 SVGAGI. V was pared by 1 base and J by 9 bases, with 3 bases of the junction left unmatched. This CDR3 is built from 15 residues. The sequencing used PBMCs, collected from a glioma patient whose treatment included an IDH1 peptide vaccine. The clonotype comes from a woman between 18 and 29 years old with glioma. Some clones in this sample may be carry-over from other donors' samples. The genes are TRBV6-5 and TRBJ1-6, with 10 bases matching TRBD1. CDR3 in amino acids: CASSYWDRGASPLHF. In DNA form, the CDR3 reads TGTGCCAGCAGTTACTGGGACAGGGGAGCTTCACCCCTCCACTTT.